These 6 T cell receptor beta chains originate from one sample sequenced in a study of molecular identifiers for immune sequencing clone quantification. TCRdb analysed the PCR reads with MiXCR anew, one entry per CDR3 protein. The sample consists of some 590,000 distinct CDR3 sequences, about 25% of them appearing once. Specimen: naive CD8+ T cells from blood, with Jurkat cell RNA spiked in. Documented subset: FACS-sorted CD8+CD4-CCR7+CD45RA+ naive T cells. These receptors were taken from a human donor in good health. Some libraries in this study had Jurkat cell RNA spiked in.

V gene TRBV10-2 combines with J gene TRBJ2-7, with 8 bases lining up with TRBD1. Losses at the gene ends were 2 bases for V and 2 bases for J; bases not matched to a gene: 17. There are 19 residues in the CDR3. Germline values: CDR1 WSHSY, CDR2 SAAADI. The CDR3 loop is CASSEPTSTTGTGAYEQYF. CDR3 DNA: TGCGCCAGCAGTGAGCCCACCTCTACAACCGGGACAGGAGCCTACGAGCAGTACTTC.

This clonotype was observed many times. The chain uses TRBV7-9 and TRBJ1-1, with TRBD1 as a possible D gene (5 bases). The CDR3 totals 15 residues. V lost 2 bases to trimming and J lost 3 bases, with 13 bases between them. Germline CDR1 and CDR2: SEHNR and FQNEAQ (reference sequence). CDR3 DNA: TGTGCCAGCAGCTTAAATATTAGAGGGGACACTGAAGCTTTCTTT. Its translation: CASSLNIRGDTEAFF.

In its sample, this clonotype was seen a few times. This chain links TRBV20-1 with TRBJ2-7, with 14 bases aligning to TRBD2. CDR1 and CDR2 (germline): DFQATT, SNEGSKA (reference sequence). The CDR3 covers 18 residues. The V and J ends lost 6 bases and 3 bases, in that order; junction bases with no gene match: 16. The CDR3 loop reads CSARPGLAGVVLLYEQYF. CDR3 DNA: TGCAGTGCGCGGCCGGGACTAGCGGGAGTAGTCCTCCTCTACGAGCAGTACTTC.

This clonotype was counted only a few times. The genes are TRBV19 and TRBJ2-1; 10 bases match TRBD2. V shed 5 bases and J 6 bases; nucleotides not matched to a gene: 7. Germline loops: CDR1 LNHDA, CDR2 SQIVND (reference sequence). The CDR3 length is 15 residues. The CDR3 coding sequence is TGTGCCAGTAGTGTAACTAGCGGGGCGCTCAATGAGCAGTTCTTC. Translation: CASSVTSGALNEQFF.

This clonotype has a count of ten or more. V and J are TRBV5-5 and TRBJ2-7; 7 nucleotides line up with TRBD2. The CDR3 consists of 14 residues. Trimming at V came to 5 bases and at J to 3 bases, leaving 8 bases not matched to a gene. From germline, CDR1 is SGHKS and CDR2 YYEKEE (reference sequence). The CDR3 protein is CASSRTSRRYEQYF. CDR3 coding DNA: TGTGCCAGCAGTCGGACTAGTCGCCGCTACGAGCAGTACTTC.

There are many counts of this clonotype. The chain has TRBV4-3 and TRBJ1-3; 10 bases fit TRBD1. Germline assignment: CDR1 LGHNA and CDR2 YSLEER. V was pared by 1 base and J by 3 bases, with 3 bases of the junction left unmatched. The CDR3 runs 16 residues. In DNA, the CDR3 is TGCGCCAGCAGCCAAGGGACAGGGGGAGATGGAAACACCATATATTTT. It specifies CASSQGTGGDGNTIYF.